This entry lists 28 T cell receptor beta chains sequenced from one sample in a study of shared clonotypes between healthy human individuals. Only in-frame clones appear in the TCRdb table, and some are missing; sequencing was by immunoSEQ multiplex PCR. The sample consists of about 680,000 clones, around 72% of them appearing once. Material for sequencing was memory CD4+ T cells sorted from blood. The sample's subset: CD45RA-negative fraction. The origin of the receptors is a woman in her 30s in good health.

In this sample, this clone turned up a few times. This chain uses TRBV28 with TRBJ1-4; D remains ambiguous. Germline V gene lookup returns CDR1 MDHEN and CDR2 SYDVKM. V lost 5 bases to trimming and J lost 5 bases, with 12 bases between them. The length of the CDR3 is 14 residues. The CDR3 DNA reads TGTGCCAGCAGTCCGCCCGGAGGGAATGAAAAACTGTTTTTT. It is translated as CASSPPGGNEKLFF.

The chain joins TRBV7-9 to TRBJ1-5; 9 bases are shared with TRBD1. The germline V gene has CDR1 SEHNR and CDR2 FQNEAQ (reference sequence). The CDR3 spans 16 residues. V shed 2 bases and J 4 bases; nucleotides not matched to a gene: 6. In nucleotides, the CDR3 is TGTGCCAGCAGCTTATGGGGAGGACAGGGGAATCAGCCCCAGCATTTT. Translated: CASSLWGGQGNQPQHF.

The rearrangement links TRBV6-1 to TRBJ2-3; D remains unclear. Trimming removed 4 bases from V and 0 bases from J, with 5 bases in between. Germline CDR1 reads MNHNS; CDR2 reads SASEGT. The CDR3 covers 13 residues. DNA of the CDR3: TGTGCCAGCAGTGTTGCTAGCACAGATACGCAGTATTTT. The encoded protein is CASSVASTDTQYF.

The CDR3 DNA is TGTGCCAGCTCACCGGGACTAGGATTAGATACGCAGTATTTT. This gives the protein CASSPGLGLDTQYF. V usage is TRBV18 and J usage is TRBJ2-3; 8 bases line up with TRBD2. This CDR3 region has 14 residues. Looked up from germline, CDR1 is KGHSH and CDR2 is LQKENI. Losses at the gene ends were 3 bases for V and 5 bases for J; bases not matched to a gene: 4.

This sequence joins TRBV30 and TRBJ2-1, with D tentatively TRBD2 (5 bases). The ends were cut back, 2 bases at V and 3 bases at J, with 8 bases in the middle. The CDR3 runs 13 residues. The germline gives CDR1 GTSNPN, CDR2 SVGIG (reference sequence). CDR3 DNA: TGTGCCTGGAGTAACGGGATCTACAATGAGCAGTTCTTC. Translated: CAWSNGIYNEQFF. Looking up the rest from reference TRBV30 and TRBJ2-1 gives the full variable domain: SQTIHQWPATLVQPVGSPLSLECTVEGTSNPNLYWYRQAAGRGLQLLFYSVGIGQISSEVPQNLSASRPQDRQFILSSKKLLLSDSGFYLCAWSNGIYNEQFFGPGTRLTVL.

The J gene is TRBJ2-5, the V gene TRBV7-9, with unresolved D. Per the germline V gene, CDR1 is SEHNR and CDR2 is FQNEAQ (reference sequence). V was shortened by 4 bases and J by 0 bases, with 12 bases between the two germline ends. The CDR3 loop spans 15 amino acids. The CDR3 bases are TGTGCCAGCAGCTATGGGTCAGCTTACCAAGAGACCCAGTACTTC. Protein: CASSYGSAYQETQYF.

This chain links TRBV6-1 with TRBJ2-7; D call uncertain. CDR1 is MNHNS and CDR2 is SASEGT in the germline V gene. The V end was cut by 11 bases, the J end by 5 bases, with 16 bases between. The CDR3 totals 12 residues. The CDR3 DNA is TGTGCCGTCCTCAGAGGATTCAACGAGCAGTACTTC. Encoded protein: CAVLRGFNEQYF.

The sample holds a few counts of this clone. The genes are TRBV6-5 and TRBJ1-2; tentative D call: TRBD1 (5 bases). This CDR3 contains 14 residues. V dropped 4 bases and J dropped 4 bases, with 13 bases sitting between them. Germline assignment: CDR1 MNHEY and CDR2 SVGAGI. Here the CDR3 DNA reads TGTGCCAGCAGTTTCGACAGAACATCCTATGGCTACACCTTC. This encodes CASSFDRTSYGYTF.

The chain uses TRBV7-9 and TRBJ2-7, with TRBD2 matching 10 bases. Unmatched junction bases numbered 12, after V lost 5 bases and J lost 5 bases. CDR1 SEHNR and CDR2 FQNEAQ come from the germline V gene (reference sequence). The CDR3 is 16 residues long. CDR3 sequence: CASSPSGRMGLDEQYF. As DNA, the CDR3 is TGTGCCAGCAGCCCTAGCGGGAGAATGGGGTTGGACGAGCAGTACTTC.

This chain links TRBV7-2 with TRBJ2-3; perhaps TRBD1 as D (6 bases). V lost 3 bases and J lost 6, with 10 bases in between. Germline lookup yields CDR1 SGHTA and CDR2 FQGNSA. The CDR3 has 13 residues. The CDR3 loop is CASSFQGWDTQYF. The CDR3 region has the DNA TGTGCCAGCAGCTTTCAGGGGTGGGATACGCAGTATTTT. Full variable domain (rest looked up from reference TRBV7-2 and TRBJ2-3): GAGVSQSPSNKVTEKGKDVELRCDPISGHTALYWYRQSLGQGLEFLIYFQGNSAPDKSGLPSDRFSAERTGGSVSTLTIQRTQQEDSAVYLCASSFQGWDTQYFGPGTRLTVL.

This clone was seen at least ten times. The chain carries TRBV2 and TRBJ2-3; 14 bases agree with TRBD2. Germline-derived CDR1 and CDR2 are SNHLY and FYNNEI. Trimming removed 6 bases from V and 2 bases from J; junction bases left unmatched: 7. This CDR3 comprises 17 residues. This CDR3 is CASRDRLAGGTTDTQYF. CDR3 DNA sequence: TGTGCCAGCAGAGACCGACTAGCGGGAGGGACCACAGATACGCAGTATTTT.

The sample holds a few counts of this clone. The V gene is TRBV6-1, the J gene TRBJ2-7; the D gene could be TRBD1 or TRBD2 (5 bases each). The germline gives CDR1 MNHNS, CDR2 SASEGT. This CDR3 spans 14 amino acids. V gave up 4 bases and J gave up 2 bases, with 12 bases separating them. The DNA of the CDR3 is TGTGCCAGCAGTGTCCGGGGCGAAACCTACGAGCAGTACTTC. Its protein is CASSVRGETYEQYF.

This chain connects TRBV5-1 to TRBJ1-1; D unresolved. The CDR3 length is 15 residues. Germline V gene data show CDR1 as SGHRS and CDR2 as YFSETQ. V dropped 2 bases and J dropped 2 bases, with 13 bases sitting between them. CDR3: CASSLGFSANTEAFF. The CDR3 DNA reads as TGCGCCAGCAGCTTAGGTTTCTCGGCCAACACTGAAGCTTTCTTT.

Remarks on this clone: The identical CDR3 is also encoded by other nucleotide sequences in the sample. Written as DNA, the CDR3 is TGTGCCAGTAGTATAGGGACCGCTAGCACAGATACGCAGTATTTT. It codes for CASSIGTASTDTQYF. The J gene is TRBJ2-3, the V gene TRBV19, with unresolved D. The germline CDR1 and CDR2 sequences are LNHDA and SQIVND (reference sequence). The CDR3 spans 15 residues. Trimming took 1 base from V and 0 from J, leaving 8 bases between them.

J is TRBJ2-6 and V is TRBV9; D is unclear. CDR3 length equals 16 residues. Germline values: CDR1 SGDLS, CDR2 YYNGEE. V was pared by 9 bases and J by 0 bases, with 16 bases between. DNA for the CDR3: TGTGCCATCGATTCCAAACAGAGCTCTGGGGCCAACGTCCTGACTTTC. Protein: CAIDSKQSSGANVLTF. The entire variable domain, with the rest obtained from reference TRBV9 and TRBJ2-6, is as follows: DSGVTQTPKHLITATGQRVTLRCSPRSGDLSVYWYQQSLDQGLQFLIQYYNGEERAKGNILERFSAQQFPDLHSELNLSSLELGDSALYFCAIDSKQSSGANVLTFGAGSRLTVL.

This rearrangement joins TRBV4-1 to TRBJ2-1, with a possible D match to TRBD2 (5 bases). V lost 2 bases and J lost 4, with 18 bases in between. CDR3 size: 17 residues. The germline CDR1 and CDR2 sequences are MGHRA and YSYEKL. This chain's CDR3 is CASSQSRGADHYNEQFF. The CDR3, as DNA: TGCGCCAGCAGCCAATCACGGGGAGCGGACCATTACAATGAGCAGTTCTTC.

This sequence joins TRBV5-1 and TRBJ2-1, with 13 bases lining up with TRBD2. Germline V gene data show CDR1 as SGHRS and CDR2 as YFSETQ. After removal of 9 bases from V and 7 bases from J, the junction contained 10 bases not matched to a gene. The CDR3 consists of 15 residues. The CDR3, as DNA: TGCGCCACGCGGACTGGGACTAGCGGGACGAATGAGCAGTTCTTC. The encoded protein is CATRTGTSGTNEQFF.

The chain uses TRBV20-1 and TRBJ2-7; no definite D call. This CDR3 is built from 11 residues. Deletions cut 0 bases from V and 6 bases from J, with 6 bases between. CDR1 is DFQATT, CDR2 SNEGSKA, per germline (reference sequence). The CDR3 loop is CSARDLSEQYF. CDR3 sequence (DNA): TGCAGTGCTAGAGATCTCTCCGAGCAGTACTTC.

V usage is TRBV7-2 and J usage is TRBJ2-7; D remains unclear. This CDR3 comprises 14 residues. Trimming pared 7 bases from V and 1 base from J, leaving 14 bases between. CDR1 is SGHTA and CDR2 is FQGNSA in the germline V gene. The CDR3 sequence: CASTPRTLSYEQYF. CDR3 nucleotides: TGTGCCAGCACCCCCAGGACCCTGTCCTACGAGCAGTACTTC.

The rearrangement joins TRBV5-1 to TRBJ2-1; the D is unclear. Trimming stripped 0 bases from V and 9 bases from J, with 7 bases between. The CDR3 totals 12 residues. In germline, CDR1 is SGHRS, CDR2 YFSETQ. The CDR3 spells CASSLVSPEQFF. The CDR3 nucleotides read TGCGCCAGCAGCTTGGTTTCGCCTGAGCAGTTCTTC.

This clone has only one observation. The CDR3 bases are TGTGCCAGCAGCCTAGACAGGGGCACTACCTTGTGGTACTTC. Amino acids: CASSLDRGTTLWYF. This sequence joins TRBV7-9 and TRBJ2-7; TRBD1 aligns across 8 bases. The germline gives CDR1 SEHNR, CDR2 FQNEAQ (reference sequence). Trimming removed 5 bases from V and 12 bases from J; junction bases left unmatched: 15. The CDR3 consists of 14 residues.

In its sample, this clone was seen a few times. The V call is TRBV2, the J call TRBJ2-7, with 9 bases fitting TRBD2. The CDR3 loop spans 14 amino acids. After removal of 4 bases from V and 3 bases from J, the junction contained 4 bases not matched to a gene. The germline V gene has CDR1 SNHLY and CDR2 FYNNEI. The CDR3 reads CASSGISGSYEQYF. CDR3 nucleotide sequence: TGTGCCAGCAGTGGGATTAGCGGGAGCTACGAGCAGTACTTC.

This clone was picked up many times. J is TRBJ2-6 and V is TRBV2; no firm D call. CDR3 length equals 17 residues. Germline V gene sequence: CDR1 SNHLY, CDR2 FYNNEI. V gave up 3 bases and J gave up 1 base, with 13 bases separating them. CDR3 DNA sequence: TGTGCCAGCAGTGATTTCCGGCGAAGTTCTGGGGCCAACGTCCTGACTTTC. It translates to CASSDFRRSSGANVLTF.

V usage is TRBV25-1 and J usage is TRBJ2-3, with 10 bases identical to TRBD2. The CDR3 covers 17 residues. The V segment lost 4 bases and the J segment 2 bases; nucleotides outside the gene matches: 9. In germline, CDR1 is MGHDK, CDR2 SYGVNS. CDR3 sequence (DNA): TGTGCCAGCAGTGGCCGAACAGCGGGAGGGTACACAGATACGCAGTATTTT. This sequence encodes CASSGRTAGGYTDTQYF.

The chain joins TRBV5-1 to TRBJ1-1, with D perhaps TRBD1 (5 bases). The CDR3 is 16 residues long. Germline V CDR1 and CDR2: SGHRS, YFSETQ. V was cut by 0 bases and J by 4 bases, with 16 bases left in between. CDR3 protein: CASSLEGRFRGTEAFF. The DNA for the CDR3 is TGCGCCAGCAGCTTGGAAGGCCGATTTAGGGGCACTGAAGCTTTCTTT.

CDR3 in amino acids: CASSQGTGTSGTDTQYF. The CDR3 bases are TGTGCCAGCAGCCAAGGAACCGGGACTAGCGGGACGGATACGCAGTATTTT. The chain uses TRBV4-2 and TRBJ2-3, with 13 bases aligning to TRBD2. Per the germline V gene, CDR1 is LGHNA and CDR2 is YNFKEQ. V was pared by 1 base and J by 6 bases, with 7 bases of the junction left unmatched. This CDR3 has 17 amino acids.

The V and J genes are TRBV7-9 and TRBJ2-1, with 9 positions matching TRBD2. The ends lost 5 bases at V and 3 bases at J; junction bases unmatched: 5. This CDR3 has 15 amino acids. CDR1 and CDR2 from the germline V gene are SEHNR and FQNEAQ (reference sequence). The CDR3 spells CASSKTSGSYNEQFF. The CDR3 region has the DNA TGTGCCAGCAGCAAGACTAGCGGAAGCTACAATGAGCAGTTCTTC.

The J gene is TRBJ2-7, the V gene TRBV30, with D hard to call. Germline V gene sequence: CDR1 GTSNPN, CDR2 SVGIG (reference sequence). Trimming stripped 0 bases from V and 3 bases from J, with 9 bases between. The CDR3 covers 13 residues. CDR3 nucleotide sequence: TGTGCCTGGAGTGTGCGTCAGAACTACGAGCAGTACTTC. Its translation is CAWSVRQNYEQYF.